This is a list of T cell receptor beta chains from one sample in a study of CD8 T cells in ankylosing spondylitis. TCRdb fed the 5' RACE reads into MiXCR, producing one record per CDR3 protein. The sample has approximately 150,000 distinct CDR3 sequences; about 42% are singletons. The specimen was synovial fluid, either unsorted or a sorted T cell fraction (not recorded which). Every receptor here comes from a male donor with ankylosing spondylitis. CDR3s include the opening cysteine and the closing phenylalanine or tryptophan. D genes are given only for firm matches. Expanded clones are given a class, and other clones once, few, many or no size at all.

d_call,clone_size,j_call,v_call,cdr3_length,cdr3_aa,cdr3_nt
TRBD1,few,TRBJ2-1,TRBV29-1,14,CSVERTGGWNEQFF,TGCAGCGTCGAGCGGACAGGGGGTTGGAATGAGCAGTTCTTC
.,.,TRBJ2-7,TRBV5-5,13,CASGQWATLMKYF,TGTGCCAGCGGACAGTGGGCAACTTTGATGAAGTACTTC
.,few,TRBJ1-2,TRBV5-1,15,CASSLMGRLLYGYTF,TGCGCCAGCAGCTTGATGGGCAGACTGTTATATGGCTACACCTTC
.,.,TRBJ2-5,TRBV11-2,16,CASSSPRAGSQETQYF,TGTGCCAGCAGCTCACCCCGGGCGGGGAGCCAAGAGACCCAGTACTTC
.,few,TRBJ1-1,TRBV29-1,12,CSVVGGSAEAFF,TGCAGCGTTGTCGGGGGATCGGCTGAAGCTTTCTTT
.,.,TRBJ1-5,TRBV21-1,9,CASSKAGWF,TGTGCCAGCAGCAAAGCCGGCTGGTTT
.,.,TRBJ2-7,TRBV27,14,CASTSADTAYEQYF,TGTGCCAGCACCTCAGCGGACACCGCCTACGAGCAGTACTTC
.,.,TRBJ2-1,TRBV30,12,CAWSPGNNEQFF,TGTGCCTGGAGCCCGGGAAACAATGAGCAGTTCTTC
.,.,TRBJ2-1,TRBV3-1,15,CASSQGVSGYNEQFF,TGTGCCAGCAGCCAAGGAGTTTCAGGATACAATGAGCAGTTCTTC
.,.,TRBJ1-5,TRBV4-3,20,CASSQGLSGVEGVKRQPQHF,TGCGCCAGCAGCCAAGGCCTAAGTGGGGTGGAGGGTGTGAAGCGTCAGCCCCAGCATTTT
.,.,TRBJ1-1,TRBV4-2,16,CASSHPADGENTEAFF,TGTGCCAGCAGCCATCCCGCCGATGGGGAGAACACTGAAGCTTTCTTT
.,.,TRBJ1-1,TRBV30,12,CAWSQANTEAFF,TGTGCCTGGAGTCAAGCGAACACTGAAGCTTTCTTT
.,few,TRBJ2-3,TRBV4-1,16,CASSQGAGLLVDTQYF,TGCGCCAGCAGCCAAGGGGCGGGCCTCCTCGTCGATACGCAGTATTTT
.,.,TRBJ2-1,TRBV12-3/TRBV12-4,15,CASRETERIHNEQFF,TGTGCCAGCAGGGAGACAGAGAGAATACACAATGAGCAGTTCTTC
TRBD1,.,TRBJ2-1,TRBV10-1,15,CASSDPGQRNDEQFF,TGCGCCAGCAGTGACCCGGGACAGAGGAACGATGAGCAGTTCTTC
.,.,TRBJ1-2,TRBV20-1,15,CSATAGFEAHYGYTF,TGCAGTGCTACCGCGGGATTCGAAGCTCACTATGGCTACACCTTC
TRBD2,.,TRBJ2-3,TRBV2,15,CASRRGGGRTDTQYF,TGTGCCAGCAGACGGGGCGGGGGGCGCACAGATACGCAGTATTTT
.,.,TRBJ1-6,TRBV12-3/TRBV12-4,15,CASSLEGRRHSPLHF,TGTGCCAGCAGTTTAGAGGGACGTCGACATTCACCCCTCCACTTT
.,few,TRBJ2-7,TRBV15,16,CATSRDSRGSLYEQYF,TGTGCCACCAGCAGAGATAGCCGGGGCTCCCTCTACGAGCAGTACTTC
.,.,TRBJ2-7,TRBV28,16,CASSWGGGAGTYEQYF,TGTGCCAGCAGTTGGGGAGGGGGCGCGGGTACCTACGAGCAGTACTTC
TRBD2,once,TRBJ2-7,TRBV27,16,CASSFTAGGPSVEQYF,TGTGCCAGCAGTTTTACAGCGGGAGGGCCTAGTGTCGAGCAGTACTTC
.,few,TRBJ2-2,TRBV5-1,17,CASSLIQGWGKTGELFF,TGCGCCAGCAGCTTGATCCAGGGTTGGGGGAAGACCGGGGAGCTGTTTTTT
.,many,TRBJ2-5,TRBV5-1,12,CASSLDLVTQYF,TGCGCCAGCAGCTTGGATTTGGTGACCCAGTACTTC
.,few,TRBJ2-3,TRBV12-3/TRBV12-4,16,CASSLKGPVGTDTQYF,TGTGCCAGCAGTTTGAAGGGGCCGGTTGGCACAGATACGCAGTATTTT
TRBD2,few,TRBJ2-2,TRBV6-4,16,CASSEGLADDTGELFF,TGTGCCAGCAGTGAGGGTCTAGCGGACGACACCGGGGAGCTGTTTTTT
.,.,TRBJ2-7,TRBV14,12,CASSPAHYEQYF,TGTGCCAGCAGCCCCGCCCACTACGAGCAGTACTTC
.,few,TRBJ1-6,TRBV10-3,14,CAITSGGDNSPLHF,TGTGCCATCACCTCGGGAGGGGATAATTCACCCCTCCACTTT
.,.,TRBJ1-2,TRBV4-2,13,CASSQEVRDGYTF,TGTGCCAGCAGCCAAGAGGTACGGGATGGCTACACCTTC
.,.,TRBJ1-6,TRBV11-2,14,CASSSWWDNSPLHF,TGTGCCAGCAGCTCCTGGTGGGACAATTCACCCCTCCACTTT
TRBD2,.,TRBJ2-1,TRBV20-1,14,CSAMGLPPLSEQFF,TGCAGTGCTATGGGACTACCCCCGCTCAGTGAGCAGTTCTTC
.,few,TRBJ1-1,TRBV25-1,14,CASSERDGYTEAFF,TGTGCCAGCAGTGAAAGAGACGGTTACACTGAAGCTTTCTTT
.,.,TRBJ1-2,TRBV5-5,14,CASSDRGANYGYTF,TGTGCCAGCAGCGACCGGGGAGCTAACTATGGCTACACCTTC
.,once,TRBJ1-1,TRBV4-1,13,CASSRNQNTEAFF,TGCGCCAGCAGCCGGAACCAGAACACTGAAGCTTTCTTT
TRBD2,few,TRBJ2-1,TRBV4-1,15,CASSQVAGGYNEQFF,TGCGCCAGCAGCCAAGTAGCGGGTGGGTACAATGAGCAGTTCTTC
.,many,TRBJ1-6,TRBV13,16,CASSFQEDWGKSPLHF,TGTGCCAGCAGCTTCCAAGAGGACTGGGGGAAGTCACCCCTCCACTTT
.,.,TRBJ2-1,TRBV27,15,CASSLWASEGNEQFF,TGTGCCAGCAGTTTATGGGCTAGCGAGGGCAATGAGCAGTTCTTC
.,.,TRBJ1-5,TRBV12-3/TRBV12-4,13,CASSWTVGQPQHF,TGTGCCAGCAGTTGGACAGTCGGGCAGCCCCAGCATTTT
TRBD1,.,TRBJ2-1,TRBV15,19,CATSRDGLLLGTGGNEQFF,TGTGCCACCAGCAGAGATGGGTTATTACTGGGGACAGGGGGCAATGAGCAGTTCTTC
.,.,TRBJ1-4,TRBV7-8,14,CASSSWGGAEKLFF,TGTGCCAGCAGCAGCTGGGGAGGAGCTGAAAAACTGTTTTTT
TRBD1,.,TRBJ2-1,TRBV2,15,CASSEGAGGWNEQFF,TGTGCCAGCAGTGAAGGTGCAGGGGGATGGAATGAGCAGTTCTTC
.,few,TRBJ2-1,TRBV25-1,16,CASSDSTGRSYNEQFF,TGTGCCAGCAGTGACTCTACAGGGAGGTCCTACAATGAGCAGTTCTTC
.,few,TRBJ1-2,TRBV29-1,14,CSVTQGEVYYGYTF,TGCAGCGTTACCCAGGGAGAGGTCTATTATGGCTACACCTTC
.,.,TRBJ2-7,TRBV3-1,15,CASSQAPGPSYEQYF,TGTGCCAGCAGCCAAGCCCCGGGACCTTCCTACGAGCAGTACTTC
.,.,TRBJ2-5,TRBV20-1,12,CSAATVEETQYF,TGCAGTGCTGCTACAGTTGAAGAGACCCAGTACTTC
.,few,TRBJ1-2,TRBV5-6,18,CASSLKGSQISTNYGYTF,TGTGCCAGCAGCTTGAAGGGGTCACAAATAAGTACTAACTATGGCTACACCTTC
.,.,TRBJ1-3,TRBV28,17,CASSLQGSLLSGNTIYF,TGTGCCAGCAGTTTACAGGGAAGTCTCCTCTCTGGAAACACCATATATTTT
TRBD2,few,TRBJ2-1,TRBV7-9,16,CASSSVDGRFGNEQFF,TGTGCCAGCAGCTCAGTTGACGGGAGGTTTGGTAATGAGCAGTTCTTC
.,few,TRBJ2-5,TRBV6-2/TRBV6-3,15,CASSKALQGPETQYF,TGTGCCAGCAGTAAGGCGTTACAGGGTCCAGAGACCCAGTACTTC
TRBD1,.,TRBJ2-1,TRBV12-3/TRBV12-4,17,CASSPDRESFTYNEQFF,TGTGCCAGCAGCCCGGACAGGGAGAGCTTTACCTACAATGAGCAGTTCTTC
.,.,TRBJ2-7,TRBV18,13,CASSPGHNYEQYF,TGTGCCAGCTCACCGGGACATAACTACGAGCAGTACTTC
.,.,TRBJ2-7,TRBV5-1,15,CASSLWGEPPSEQYF,TGCGCCAGCAGCTTGTGGGGGGAGCCCCCCTCCGAGCAGTACTTC
.,.,TRBJ1-1,TRBV29-1,11,CSVEGLSEAFF,TGCAGCGTTGAGGGTTTAAGCGAAGCTTTCTTT
TRBD1,.,TRBJ2-2,TRBV28,14,CASSQDRGAGELFF,TGTGCCAGCAGTCAGGACAGGGGGGCCGGGGAGCTGTTTTTT
.,few,TRBJ2-2,TRBV18,18,CASSPPEASEPNTGELFF,TGTGCCAGCTCACCACCGGAAGCGTCCGAGCCGAACACCGGGGAGCTGTTTTTT
.,.,TRBJ1-1,TRBV15,16,CATSRGRGRMNTEAFF,TGTGCCACCAGCAGAGGTCGGGGTCGAATGAACACTGAAGCTTTCTTT
.,.,TRBJ2-1,TRBV12-3/TRBV12-4,12,CASSWGRLEQFF,TGTGCCAGCAGTTGGGGGAGGCTTGAGCAGTTCTTC